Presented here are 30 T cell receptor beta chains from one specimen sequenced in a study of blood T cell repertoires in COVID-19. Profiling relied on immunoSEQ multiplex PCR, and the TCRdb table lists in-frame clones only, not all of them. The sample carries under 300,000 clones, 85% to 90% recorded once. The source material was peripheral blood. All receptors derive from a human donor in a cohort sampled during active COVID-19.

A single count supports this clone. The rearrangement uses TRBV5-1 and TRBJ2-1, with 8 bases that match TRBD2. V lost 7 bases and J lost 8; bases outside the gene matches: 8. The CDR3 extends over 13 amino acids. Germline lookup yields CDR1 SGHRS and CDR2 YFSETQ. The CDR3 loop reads CASGRGVSDEQFF. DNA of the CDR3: TGCGCCAGCGGGCGGGGGGTGAGCGATGAGCAGTTCTTC.

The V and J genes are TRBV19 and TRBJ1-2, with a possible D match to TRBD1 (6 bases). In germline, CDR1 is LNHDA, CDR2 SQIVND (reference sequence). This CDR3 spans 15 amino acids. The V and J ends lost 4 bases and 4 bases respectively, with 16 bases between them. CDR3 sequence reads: CASSTDNRVSYGYTF. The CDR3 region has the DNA TGTGCCAGTAGTACGGACAACAGGGTCTCCTATGGCTACACCTTC.

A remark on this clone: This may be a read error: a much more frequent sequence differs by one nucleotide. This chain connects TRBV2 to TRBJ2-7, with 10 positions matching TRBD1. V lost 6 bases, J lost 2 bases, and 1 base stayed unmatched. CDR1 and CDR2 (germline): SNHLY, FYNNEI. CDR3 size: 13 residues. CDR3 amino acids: CASSGQGAYEQYF. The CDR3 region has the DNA TGTGCCAGCAGCGGACAGGGGGCCTACGAGCAGTACTTC.

In DNA, the CDR3 is TGTGCCAGCTCCAGAGCAGGCTCTGGAAACACCATATATTTT. The encoded protein is CASSRAGSGNTIYF. The chain recombines TRBV9 with TRBJ1-3, with D unclear. This CDR3 region has 14 residues. CDR1 and CDR2 from the germline V gene are SGDLS and YYNGEE. Between the trimmed V and J ends, which lost 7 bases and 0 bases, there was a span of 11 bases.

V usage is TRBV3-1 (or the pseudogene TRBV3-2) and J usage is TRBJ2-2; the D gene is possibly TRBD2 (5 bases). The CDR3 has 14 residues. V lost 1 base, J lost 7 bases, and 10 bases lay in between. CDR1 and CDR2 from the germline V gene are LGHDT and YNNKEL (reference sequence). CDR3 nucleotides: TGTGCCAGCAGCCAAGTCTTTGGAGGCGGGGAGCTGTTTTTT. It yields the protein CASSQVFGGGELFF.

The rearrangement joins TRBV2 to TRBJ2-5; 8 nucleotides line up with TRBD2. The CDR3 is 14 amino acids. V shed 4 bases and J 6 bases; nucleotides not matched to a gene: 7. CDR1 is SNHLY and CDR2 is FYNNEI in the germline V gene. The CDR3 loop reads CASSGSGRRKTQYF. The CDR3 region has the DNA TGTGCCAGCAGTGGAAGCGGGAGACGGAAGACCCAGTACTTC. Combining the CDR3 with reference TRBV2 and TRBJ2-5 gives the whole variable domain EPEVTQTPSHQVTQMGQEVILRCVPISNHLYFYWYRQILGQKVEFLVSFYNNEISEKSEIFDDQFSVERPDGSNFTLKIRSTKLEDSAMYFCASSGSGRRKTQYFGPGTRLLVL.

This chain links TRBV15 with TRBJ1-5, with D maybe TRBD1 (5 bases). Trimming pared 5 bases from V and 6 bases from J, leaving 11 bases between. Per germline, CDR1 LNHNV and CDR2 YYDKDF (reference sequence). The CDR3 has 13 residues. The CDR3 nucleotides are TGTGCCACCAGCGGGCAGGGAGGTCAGCCCCAGCATTTT. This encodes CATSGQGGQPQHF.

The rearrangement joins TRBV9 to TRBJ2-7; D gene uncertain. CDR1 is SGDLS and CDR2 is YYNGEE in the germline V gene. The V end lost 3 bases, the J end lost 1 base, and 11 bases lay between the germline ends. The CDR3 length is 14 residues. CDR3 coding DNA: TGTGCCAGCAGCGAACTATCAGAGTCCTACGAGCAGTACTTC. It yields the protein CASSELSESYEQYF.

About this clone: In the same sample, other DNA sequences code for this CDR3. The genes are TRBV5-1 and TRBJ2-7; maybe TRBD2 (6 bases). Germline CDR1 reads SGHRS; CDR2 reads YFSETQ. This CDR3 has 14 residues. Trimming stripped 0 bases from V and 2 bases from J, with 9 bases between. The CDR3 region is CASSLVGGTYEQYF. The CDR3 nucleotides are TGCGCCAGCAGCTTGGTCGGGGGAACCTACGAGCAGTACTTC. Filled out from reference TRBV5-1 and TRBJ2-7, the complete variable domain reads KAGVTQTPRYLIKTRGQQVTLSCSPISGHRSVSWYQQTPGQGLQFLFEYFSETQRNKGNFPGRFSGRQFSNSRSEMNVSTLELGDSALYLCASSLVGGTYEQYFGPGTRLTVT.

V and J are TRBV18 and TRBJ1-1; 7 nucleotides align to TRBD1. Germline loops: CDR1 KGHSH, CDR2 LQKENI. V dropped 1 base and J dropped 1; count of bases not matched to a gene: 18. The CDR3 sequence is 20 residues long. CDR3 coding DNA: TGTGCCAGCTCACCACAATATAGAGTGGACAGGAGAGGGGGGAACACTGAAGCTTTCTTT. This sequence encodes CASSPQYRVDRRGGNTEAFF.

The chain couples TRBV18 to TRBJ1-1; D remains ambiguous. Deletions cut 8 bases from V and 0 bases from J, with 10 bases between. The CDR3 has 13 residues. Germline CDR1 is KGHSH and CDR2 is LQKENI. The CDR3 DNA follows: TGTGCCAGCCTCGACTTAATGAACACTGAAGCTTTCTTT. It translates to CASLDLMNTEAFF.

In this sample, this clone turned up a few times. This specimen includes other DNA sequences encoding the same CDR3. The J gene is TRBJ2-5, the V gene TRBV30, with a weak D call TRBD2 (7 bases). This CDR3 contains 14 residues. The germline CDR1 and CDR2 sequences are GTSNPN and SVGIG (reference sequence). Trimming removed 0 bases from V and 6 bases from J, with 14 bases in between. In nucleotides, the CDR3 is TGTGCCTGGAGTGTAGGGGGGGGAGGCAAGACCCAGTACTTC. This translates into CAWSVGGGGKTQYF.

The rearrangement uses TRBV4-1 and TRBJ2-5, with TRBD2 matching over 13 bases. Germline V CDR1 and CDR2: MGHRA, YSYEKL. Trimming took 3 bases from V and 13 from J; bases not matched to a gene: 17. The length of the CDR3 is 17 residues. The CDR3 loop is CASSQFNPRGTSGTLYF. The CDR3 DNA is TGCGCCAGCAGCCAGTTCAACCCACGGGGGACTAGCGGGACATTGTACTTC.

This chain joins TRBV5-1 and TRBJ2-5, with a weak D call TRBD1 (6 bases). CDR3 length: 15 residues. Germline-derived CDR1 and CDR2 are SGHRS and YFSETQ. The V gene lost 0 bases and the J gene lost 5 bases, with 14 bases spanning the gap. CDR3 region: CASSLAGANRETQYF. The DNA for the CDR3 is TGCGCCAGCAGCTTGGCAGGGGCTAATCGGGAGACCCAGTACTTC.

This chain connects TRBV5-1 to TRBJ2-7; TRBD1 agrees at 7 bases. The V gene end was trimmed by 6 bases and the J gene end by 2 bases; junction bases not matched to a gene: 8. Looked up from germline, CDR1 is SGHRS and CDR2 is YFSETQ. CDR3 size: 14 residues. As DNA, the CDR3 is TGCGCCAGCACCTCGGGACAGAAACCCTACGAGCAGTACTTC. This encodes CASTSGQKPYEQYF.

CDR3: CASSPTSWNTGELFF. Written as DNA, the CDR3 is TGTGCCAGCAGTCCAACTAGCTGGAACACCGGGGAGCTGTTTTTT. The rearrangement joins TRBV25-1 to TRBJ2-2; D perhaps matches TRBD2 (6 bases). Germline CDR1 MGHDK, CDR2 SYGVNS. V dropped 5 bases and J dropped 1 base, with 11 bases sitting between them. The CDR3 spans 15 residues.

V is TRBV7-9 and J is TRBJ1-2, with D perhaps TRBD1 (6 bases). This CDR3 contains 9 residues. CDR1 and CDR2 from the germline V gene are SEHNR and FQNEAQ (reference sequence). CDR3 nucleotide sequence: TGTGCTGGGGGGGCCGGCTACACCTTC. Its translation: CAGGAGYTF.

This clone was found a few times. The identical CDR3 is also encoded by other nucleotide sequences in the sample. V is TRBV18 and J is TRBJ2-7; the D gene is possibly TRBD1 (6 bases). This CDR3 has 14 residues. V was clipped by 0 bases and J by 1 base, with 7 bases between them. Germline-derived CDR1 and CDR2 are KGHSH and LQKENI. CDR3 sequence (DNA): TGTGCCAGCTCACCACCCGGACAGTCCTACGAGCAGTACTTC. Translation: CASSPPGQSYEQYF. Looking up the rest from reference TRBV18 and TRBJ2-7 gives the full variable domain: NAGVMQNPRHLVRRRGQEARLRCSPMKGHSHVYWYRQLPEEGLKFMVYLQKENIIDESGMPKERFSAEFPKEGPSILRIQQVVRGDSAAYFCASSPPGQSYEQYFGPGTRLTVT.

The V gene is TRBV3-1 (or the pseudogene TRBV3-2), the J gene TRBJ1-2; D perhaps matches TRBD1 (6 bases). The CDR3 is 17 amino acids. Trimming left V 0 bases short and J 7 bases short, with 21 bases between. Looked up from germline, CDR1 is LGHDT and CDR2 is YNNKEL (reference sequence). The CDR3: CASSQDSSAQGRFGYTF. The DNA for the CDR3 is TGTGCCAGCAGCCAAGATTCTTCGGCGCAGGGGCGTTTTGGCTACACCTTC.

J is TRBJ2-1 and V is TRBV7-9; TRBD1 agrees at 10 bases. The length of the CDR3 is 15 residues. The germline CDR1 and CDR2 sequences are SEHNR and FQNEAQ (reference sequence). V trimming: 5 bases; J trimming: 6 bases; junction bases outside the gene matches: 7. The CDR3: CASSPRGQGFNEQFF. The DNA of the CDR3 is TGTGCCAGCAGCCCGAGGGGACAGGGGTTCAATGAGCAGTTCTTC.

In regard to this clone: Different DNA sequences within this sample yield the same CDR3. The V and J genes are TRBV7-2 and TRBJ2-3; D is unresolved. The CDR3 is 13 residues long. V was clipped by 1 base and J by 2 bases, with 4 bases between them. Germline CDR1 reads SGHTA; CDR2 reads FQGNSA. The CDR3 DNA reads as TGTGCCAGCAGCTTAGGAGCCACAGATACGCAGTATTTT. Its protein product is CASSLGATDTQYF.

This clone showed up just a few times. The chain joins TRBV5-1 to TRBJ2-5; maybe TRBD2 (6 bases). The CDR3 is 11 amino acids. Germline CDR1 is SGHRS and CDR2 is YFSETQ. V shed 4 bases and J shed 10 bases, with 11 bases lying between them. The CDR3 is CASSDGTLQYF. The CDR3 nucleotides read TGCGCCAGCAGCGACGGGACTCTCCAGTACTTC.

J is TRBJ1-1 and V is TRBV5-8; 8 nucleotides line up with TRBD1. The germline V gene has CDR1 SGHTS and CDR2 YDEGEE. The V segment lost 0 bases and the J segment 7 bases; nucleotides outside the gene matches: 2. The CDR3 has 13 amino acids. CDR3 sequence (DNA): TGTGCCAGCAGCTTGGGACAGGGGATTGAAGCTTTCTTT. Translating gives CASSLGQGIEAFF.

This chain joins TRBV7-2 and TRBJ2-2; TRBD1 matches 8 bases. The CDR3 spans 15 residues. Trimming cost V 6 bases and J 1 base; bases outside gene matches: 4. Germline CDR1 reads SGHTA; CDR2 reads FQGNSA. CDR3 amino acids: CASRSGTGNTGELFF. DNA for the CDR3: TGTGCCAGCAGATCCGGGACAGGGAACACCGGGGAGCTGTTTTTT. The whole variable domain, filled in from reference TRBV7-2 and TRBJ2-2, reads GAGVSQSPSNKVTEKGKDVELRCDPISGHTALYWYRQSLGQGLEFLIYFQGNSAPDKSGLPSDRFSAERTGGSVSTLTIQRTQQEDSAVYLCASRSGTGNTGELFFGEGSRLTVL.

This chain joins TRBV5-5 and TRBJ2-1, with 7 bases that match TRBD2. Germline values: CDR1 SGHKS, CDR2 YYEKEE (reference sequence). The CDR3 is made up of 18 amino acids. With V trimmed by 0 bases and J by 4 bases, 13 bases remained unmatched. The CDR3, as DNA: TGTGCCAGCAGCTTGGGAATATTGGCGGGAGTTGGGTACAATGAGCAGTTCTTC. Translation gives CASSLGILAGVGYNEQFF.

The CDR3 here is CASSYSVEEKLFF. The CDR3 region has the DNA TGTGCCAGCAGTTACTCTGTTGAGGAAAAACTGTTTTTT. This chain connects TRBV6-5 to TRBJ1-4; D remains unclear. Germline V lookup: CDR1 MNHEY, CDR2 SVGAGI. Trimming cost V 0 bases and J 8 bases, with 7 bases left between them. The CDR3 loop spans 13 amino acids.

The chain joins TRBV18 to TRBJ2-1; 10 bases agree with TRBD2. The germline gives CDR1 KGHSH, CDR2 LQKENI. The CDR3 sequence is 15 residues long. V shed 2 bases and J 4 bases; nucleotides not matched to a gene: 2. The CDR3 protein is CASSPGTSAYNEQFF. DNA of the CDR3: TGTGCCAGCTCACCAGGGACTAGCGCATACAATGAGCAGTTCTTC.

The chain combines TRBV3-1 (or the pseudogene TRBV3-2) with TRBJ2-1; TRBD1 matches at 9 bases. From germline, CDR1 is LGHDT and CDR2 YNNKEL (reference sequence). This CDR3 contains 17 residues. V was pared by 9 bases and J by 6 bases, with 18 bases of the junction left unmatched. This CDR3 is CARVDRGGSVQGNEQFF. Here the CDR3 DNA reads TGTGCCAGAGTCGACAGGGGGGGGAGCGTCCAGGGCAATGAGCAGTTCTTC.

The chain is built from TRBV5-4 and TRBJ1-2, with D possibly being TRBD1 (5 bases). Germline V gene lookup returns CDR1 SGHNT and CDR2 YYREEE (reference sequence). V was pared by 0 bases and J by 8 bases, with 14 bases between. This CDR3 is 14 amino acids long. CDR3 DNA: TGTGCCAGCAGCTTGGGCAGGGCCGTGCGGGGCTACACCTTC. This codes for CASSLGRAVRGYTF.

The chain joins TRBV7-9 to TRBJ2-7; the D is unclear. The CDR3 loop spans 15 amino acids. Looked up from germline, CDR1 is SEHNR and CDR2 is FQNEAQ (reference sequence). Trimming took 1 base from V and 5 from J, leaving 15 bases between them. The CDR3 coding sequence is TGTGCCAGCAGCTTAGTGGCGGCAGTAACCAACGAGCAGTACTTC. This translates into CASSLVAAVTNEQYF.